What follows describes a single TCR beta chain. Its antigen is still unknown. The sample is drawn from a study of monozygotic twins with cystic fibrosis. Using immunoSEQ multiplex PCR, the repertoire was profiled, and TCRdb retains in-frame clones only, with some absent. Altogether 30,000 to 40,000 clones are present, approximately 70% being singletons, with the ten largest covering approximately 0.79%. Notes on the study in general: No link emerged between shared CDR3 counts and age, concordance or severity. J usage was most co-twin-similar in 8 of 16 pairs, V in 13. The repertoire was suggested to be naive-dominated, clonality median approximately 0.009.

The source of this sequence is a girl under 18 with cystic fibrosis. Sequencing input: blood.

CDR3 coding DNA: TGTGCCAGCAGTAAGGACAGACGGAACTACGAGCAGTACTTC. Amino acid sequence: CASSKDRRNYEQYF. This chain uses TRBV27 with TRBJ2-7, with TRBD1 as a possible D gene (6 bases). V dropped 5 bases and J dropped 3 bases, with 14 bases sitting between them. The germline gives CDR1 MNHEY, CDR2 SMNVEV (reference sequence). This CDR3 has 14 residues.